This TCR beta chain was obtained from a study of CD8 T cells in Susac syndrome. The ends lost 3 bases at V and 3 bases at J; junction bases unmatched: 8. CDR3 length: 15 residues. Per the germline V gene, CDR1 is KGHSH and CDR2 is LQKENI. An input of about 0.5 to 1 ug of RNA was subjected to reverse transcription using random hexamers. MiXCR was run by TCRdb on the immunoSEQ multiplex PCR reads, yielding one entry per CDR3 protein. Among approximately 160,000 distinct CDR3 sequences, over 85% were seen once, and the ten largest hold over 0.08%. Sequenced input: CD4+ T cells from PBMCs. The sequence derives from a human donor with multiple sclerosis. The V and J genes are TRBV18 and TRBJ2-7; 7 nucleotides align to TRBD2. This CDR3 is CASSPRGLYGYEQYF. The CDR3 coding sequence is TGTGCCAGCTCACCTCGGGGACTATATGGCTACGAGCAGTACTTC. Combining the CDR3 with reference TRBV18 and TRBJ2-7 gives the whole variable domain NAGVMQNPRHLVRRRGQEARLRCSPMKGHSHVYWYRQLPEEGLKFMVYLQKENIIDESGMPKERFSAEFPKEGPSILRIQQVVRGDSAAYFCASSPRGLYGYEQYFGPGTRLTVT.